This TCR beta chain was recovered during a study of graft-versus-host responses after intestinal transplantation. At the level of the study: Transplants given to recipients were multivisceral, liver-intestinal, or isolated intestinal. Induction using anti-thymocyte globulin, followed by tacrolimus and steroids for two to three years, was given to all recipients.

The CDR3 has 16 amino acids. V dropped 3 bases and J dropped 7; count of bases not matched to a gene: 14. The V gene's germline CDR1 is SGDLS and CDR2 YYNGEE. Sequencing used immunoSEQ multiplex PCR; TCRdb keeps in-frame clones, though not all of them. The sample shows about 120,000 clones, 95% of them seen only once. Concerning this clone: The antigen is undetermined.

Study-wide points: With peak circulating GvH clone levels came an association with early post-transplant HvG declines. Some patients had graft-donor T cell macrochimerism. In their allografts, the ratios of graft-versus-host to host-versus-graft T cell clones were high.

The chain couples TRBV9 to TRBJ2-7; 9 positions match TRBD2. This TCR derives from a human donor who received an intestinal transplant. The specimen comprised unstimulated CD8+ T cells sorted from spleen or lymph node cells, sampled before intestinal transplant. The CDR3 nucleotides are TGTGCCAGCAGCGCCCCCCCCAGTAGCGGGAGAGGTGAGCAGTACTTC. Its protein is CASSAPPSSGRGEQYF.